This T cell receptor (beta chain) was recovered during a study of OX40 agonist ivuxolimab in advanced cancers. This clone was observed a handful of times. This CDR3 contains 16 residues. V was shortened by 6 bases and J by 0 bases, with 15 bases between the two germline ends. Per the germline V gene, CDR1 is LNHNV and CDR2 is YYDKDF (reference sequence). Data came from immunoSEQ multiplex PCR; TCRdb stores just in-frame clones and leaves some out. The repertoire includes under 15,000 clones, 65% to 90% of them detected once, and roughly two fifths sits in the top ten. The clonotype was recovered from an adult with an advanced solid tumor such as melanoma, head and neck, liver or kidney cancer. The chain combines TRBV15 with TRBJ1-5, with D possibly being TRBD1 (6 bases). The specimen was CD4+ or CD8+ T cells sorted from blood, collected in a trial of the OX40 agonist ivuxolimab. As DNA, the CDR3 is TGTGCCACCAGTATGGGGGGCTGGGGTAGCAATCAGCCCCAGCATTTT. Translation gives CATSMGGWGSNQPQHF.